This T cell receptor beta chain was recovered during a study of blood T cell repertoires in COVID-19. Study details: Both acute and convalescent COVID-19 samples were obtained from the United States, Italy and Spain. T cells, B-cell-depleted T cells, or PBMCs supplied cDNA or gDNA.

Per the authors' pipeline: Estimation of nucleated cell counts relied on the amplification of reference gene primers. Generated by immunoSEQ multiplex PCR, the TCRdb table keeps only in-frame clones and is missing some. V and J calls and clone size are as listed in that table; D and trimming were resolved from the DNA. The top ten clones hold 5.5% to 7% of a sample with some 300,000 clones, 88% of them seen once. Germline assignment: CDR1 ENHRY and CDR2 SYGVKD. V lost 6 bases and J lost 8, with 20 bases in between. CDR3 length: 15 residues. The clonotype comes from a woman aged 30 to 39 who had recovered from COVID-19. This chain uses TRBV10-3 with TRBJ2-1, with D perhaps matching TRBD1 (6 bases). Sequencing was done on a sample of peripheral blood. The CDR3 region is CAISLRGTSDDEQFF. The CDR3 region has the DNA TGTGCCATCAGCCTCAGGGGTACTTCGGACGATGAGCAGTTCTTC.